One sample yielded the 14 T cell receptor beta chains listed below, sequenced in a study of cytomegalovirus exposure and HLA in healthy donors. The primer mix had 60 Vbeta and 13 Jbeta primers. Measured with immunoSEQ multiplex PCR; TCRdb has only the in-frame clones, and not every one. The profile covers just over 150,000 clones, with 75% to 90% appearing a single time and about 2% taken by the ten largest. The sequenced sample was PBMCs. These receptors came from a woman between 18 and 30 years old in good health and CMV-seronegative.

V usage is TRBV11-2 and J usage is TRBJ2-6; 10 bases agree with TRBD1. The germline V gene has CDR1 SGHAT and CDR2 FQNNGV. The CDR3 extends over 18 amino acids. V lost 1 base and J lost 0; bases outside the gene matches: 3. For the CDR3, the DNA is TGTGCCAGCAGCTTAGTATGGACAGGGGGCTCTGGGGCCAACGTCCTGACTTTC. Protein sequence: CASSLVWTGGSGANVLTF.

The CDR3 nucleotides read TGTGCCAGCAGCTTAGACGGGTATTCTGAAGCTTTCTTT. Translated, it gives CASSLDGYSEAFF. This chain uses TRBV7-6 with TRBJ1-1, with no clear D. The germline gives CDR1 SGHVS, CDR2 FNYEAQ. Between the trimmed V and J ends, which lost 1 base and 6 bases, there was a span of 9 bases. The CDR3 runs to 13 residues.

The V and J genes are TRBV27 and TRBJ1-2; TRBD1 might be the D (6 bases). The CDR3 length is 12 residues. With 8 bases removed from V and 2 bases from J, the gap between germline ends came to 9 bases. Germline assignment: CDR1 MNHEY and CDR2 SMNVEV (reference sequence). The CDR3 DNA is TGTGCCAGCCAAGACAGGAACTATGGCTACACCTTC. Protein product: CASQDRNYGYTF.

This clone was observed a handful of times. The chain carries TRBV5-6 and TRBJ1-3; 7 positions match TRBD1. There are 16 residues in the CDR3. J gave up 0 bases and V 7 bases, and 10 bases lay outside the gene matches. Germline CDR1 is SGHDT and CDR2 is YYEEEE. This CDR3 is CASPQGGPHSGNTIYF. CDR3 coding DNA: TGTGCCAGCCCCCAGGGGGGCCCCCACTCTGGAAACACCATATATTTT.

The chain links TRBV6-5 to TRBJ1-1, with D possibly being TRBD1 (5 bases). Germline assignment: CDR1 MNHEY and CDR2 SVGAGI. This CDR3 has 13 residues. V dropped 7 bases and J dropped 5 bases, with 14 bases sitting between them. The CDR3 sequence is CASNLLKGTEAFF. The CDR3 nucleotides read TGTGCCAGCAACCTACTTAAGGGGACTGAAGCTTTCTTT.

The chain combines TRBV28 with TRBJ2-5; TRBD1 matches at 8 bases. The end of the DNA is better explained by TRBJ2-7, so the J call may be wrong. Germline CDR1 and CDR2: MDHEN and SYDVKM. The length of the CDR3 is 19 residues. The CDR3 here is CASSLPSTGVDRGRNEQYF. The CDR3, as DNA: TGTGCCAGCAGTTTGCCGAGTACAGGAGTAGACAGGGGAAGGAACGAGCAGTACTTC.

This chain connects TRBV6-1 to TRBJ2-3; TRBD1 agrees at 7 bases. Germline values: CDR1 MNHNS, CDR2 SASEGT. The trim removed 3 bases at V and 4 bases at J, leaving 7 bases unmatched. The CDR3 runs to 15 residues. In DNA form, the CDR3 reads TGTGCCAGCAGTGACGGTGGAACAGGGGCAGATACGCAGTATTTT. Protein product: CASSDGGTGADTQYF.

The chain joins TRBV5-1 to TRBJ2-5; 8 bases map to TRBD2. Gene TRBJ2-7 matches the end of the DNA better, so the J call may be wrong. Germline CDR1 and CDR2: SGHRS and YFSETQ. This CDR3 contains 14 residues. The CDR3 spells CASSRTSRAYEQYF. The CDR3 bases are TGCGCCAGCAGCCGGACTAGCCGGGCCTACGAGCAGTACTTC.

The J gene is TRBJ1-2, the V gene TRBV6-4, with 7 bases fitting TRBD1. The germline V gene encodes CDR1 MRHNA and CDR2 SNTAGT. The CDR3 is 16 amino acids. The V gene end was trimmed by 10 bases and the J gene end by 2 bases; junction bases not matched to a gene: 16. This chain's CDR3 is CATLRTGAVGNYGYTF. The CDR3 DNA sequence: TGTGCCACCCTTCGGACAGGAGCGGTGGGGAACTATGGCTACACCTTC.

This clone is labeled as large. The chain links TRBV6-1 to TRBJ2-6; the D gene is possibly TRBD1 (5 bases). Trimming removed 0 bases at V and 3 bases at J, with 6 bases between. This CDR3 has 15 amino acids. Germline loops: CDR1 MNHNS, CDR2 SASEGT. The DNA for the CDR3 is TGTGCCAGCAGTGAAGCGCAGGGTGGGGCCAACGTCCTGACTTTC. Translated, it gives CASSEAQGGANVLTF.

V usage is TRBV10-2 and J usage is TRBJ2-3, with 11 bases identical to TRBD2. Germline V CDR1 and CDR2: WSHSY, SAAADI. CDR3 length equals 16 residues. Unmatched junction bases numbered 5, after V lost 4 bases and J lost 2 bases. Written as DNA, the CDR3 is TGCGCCAGCAGTGGACTAGCGGGGTCGTACACAGATACGCAGTATTTT. Its protein product is CASSGLAGSYTDTQYF.

In its sample, this clone was seen once. The chain joins TRBV28 to TRBJ1-5; D not resolved. The germline gives CDR1 MDHEN, CDR2 SYDVKM. This CDR3 region has 13 residues. With 11 bases removed from V and 6 bases from J, the gap between germline ends came to 17 bases. The DNA for the CDR3 is TGTGCCTCCCGTACGCCGGTCGGTCAGCCCCAGCATTTT. It codes for CASRTPVGQPQHF. Full variable domain (rest looked up from reference TRBV28 and TRBJ1-5): DVKVTQSSRYLVKRTGEKVFLECVQDMDHENMFWYRQDPGLGLRLIYFSYDVKMKEKGDIPEGYSVSREKKERFSLILESASTNQTSMYLCASRTPVGQPQHFGDGTRLSIL.

This chain links TRBV7-6 with TRBJ1-2; 7 bases fit TRBD1. Germline trimming cut 5 bases from V and 3 bases from J; bases unmatched to any gene: 3. The CDR3 has 13 residues. The V gene's germline CDR1 is SGHVS and CDR2 FNYEAQ. DNA of the CDR3: TGTGCCAGCAGCGATACAGGGGACTATGGCTACACCTTC. It is translated as CASSDTGDYGYTF.

The chain has TRBV28 and TRBJ1-2, with 9 nucleotides matching TRBD1. The CDR3 length is 13 residues. Trimming cost V 6 bases and J 2 bases; bases outside gene matches: 1. Germline loops: CDR1 MDHEN, CDR2 SYDVKM. The CDR3 sequence: CASRGTGNYGYTF. For the CDR3, the DNA is TGTGCCAGCAGAGGGACAGGGAACTATGGCTACACCTTC.